The 20 T cell receptor beta chains below come from one sample, sequenced in a study of molecular identifiers for immune sequencing clone quantification. TCRdb independently ran MiXCR on the PCR reads; one entry per CDR3 protein. The data hold roughly 630,000 distinct CDR3 sequences, with about 25% observed a single time. Material: naive CD8+ T cells from blood, with Jurkat cell RNA spiked in. Sample subset: FACS-sorted CD8+CD4-CCR7+CD45RA+ naive T cells. All receptors derive from a human donor in good health. Some libraries in this study had Jurkat cell RNA spiked in.

This clonotype was counted at least ten times. This sequence joins TRBV5-1 and TRBJ2-3; D uncertain. Per the germline V gene, CDR1 is SGHRS and CDR2 is YFSETQ. The V end was cut by 2 bases, the J end by 3 bases, with 16 bases between. The CDR3 covers 16 residues. CDR3 region: CASSFGRSLGTDTQYF. The CDR3 DNA reads as TGCGCCAGCAGCTTCGGCCGGAGTTTGGGGACAGATACGCAGTATTTT.

This clonotype was counted only a few times. The chain has TRBV5-6 and TRBJ1-4, with D possibly TRBD1 on 6 matching bases. V was trimmed by 1 base and J by 0 bases, leaving 10 bases between them. This CDR3 region has 16 residues. Germline CDR1 SGHDT, CDR2 YYEEEE. CDR3 loop: CASSLRGEATNEKLFF. The CDR3 DNA follows: TGTGCCAGCAGCTTGAGGGGGGAGGCAACTAATGAAAAACTGTTTTTT.

This clonotype was picked up many times. V gene TRBV20-1 combines with J gene TRBJ2-7, with D maybe TRBD1 (6 bases). The germline V and J ends were trimmed by 3 bases and 0 bases, with 9 bases remaining between them. Germline V gives CDR1 DFQATT, CDR2 SNEGSKA (reference sequence). There are 13 residues in the CDR3. Written as DNA, the CDR3 is TGCAGTGCTAGGGACAGTTCCTCCTACGAGCAGTACTTC. This translates into CSARDSSSYEQYF.

Ten or more counts support this clonotype. This chain links TRBV30 with TRBJ2-2; D may be TRBD1 (6 bases). The CDR3 loop spans 14 amino acids. Germline CDR1 reads GTSNPN; CDR2 reads SVGIG (reference sequence). Trimming left V 3 bases short and J 7 bases short, with 15 bases between. Here the CDR3 reads CAWSLDSPGGELFF. CDR3 DNA: TGTGCCTGGAGCCTGGACAGCCCGGGCGGGGAGCTGTTTTTT.

The chain recombines TRBV27 with TRBJ2-1; D is possibly TRBD1 (6 bases). The V end was cut by 2 bases, the J end by 7 bases, with 9 bases between. Germline values: CDR1 MNHEY, CDR2 SMNVEV (reference sequence). The CDR3 is made up of 13 amino acids. The CDR3 DNA follows: TGTGCCAGCAGTTTACAACAGGGTAATGAGCAGTTCTTC. Translating gives CASSLQQGNEQFF.

Comments on this clonotype: A much larger clone lies a single base off, so this may be a read error. This chain uses TRBV4-1 with TRBJ2-7, with D tentatively TRBD1 (6 bases). In germline, CDR1 is MGHRA, CDR2 YSYEKL. The CDR3 contains 14 residues. The CDR3 DNA reads as TGCGCCGGCAGCCAAACGGTGGGGGCGGAGGTGCAGTACTTC. Its protein product is CAGSQTVGAEVQYF.

This clonotype appeared many times. The chain employs TRBV9 and TRBJ2-7; no clear D. The CDR3 is 14 residues long. The germline V and J ends were trimmed by 4 bases and 2 bases, with 13 bases remaining between them. In germline, CDR1 is SGDLS, CDR2 YYNGEE. This CDR3 reads CASSYSTTPYEQYF. The CDR3 region has the DNA TGTGCCAGCAGCTATAGTACGACTCCCTACGAGCAGTACTTC.

As concerns this clonotype: A read error may explain this, as a much larger clone is one base away. V and J are TRBV21-1 and TRBJ1-4; the table's D call of TRBD1 was not tested on the DNA. TRBV21-1 is a documented pseudogene. The CDR3 is 13 amino acids. DNA of the CDR3: TGTGCCAGCAGCACGACGGACAGACAAACACTGTCTTTT. Protein product: CASSTTDRQTLSF.

This clonotype was seen a few times. The chain recombines TRBV25-1 with TRBJ2-3; D remains ambiguous. Deletions cut 5 bases from V and 2 bases from J, with 11 bases between. The CDR3 sequence is 14 residues long. In germline, CDR1 is MGHDK, CDR2 SYGVNS. CDR3 amino acids: CASSSNRATDTQYF. The CDR3 region has the DNA TGTGCCAGCAGTTCCAACAGAGCCACAGATACGCAGTATTTT.

Regarding this clonotype: A much bigger clone sits one base away, suggesting this may be a read error. The V gene is TRBV7-9, the J gene TRBJ2-7; D gene unclear. Germline CDR1 and CDR2: SEHNR and FQNEAQ (reference sequence). Between the trimmed V and J ends, which lost 4 bases and 2 bases, there was a span of 12 bases. CDR3 size: 14 residues. In DNA, the CDR3 is TGTGCCAGCAGCTCAGTTCGGGTGCCCTACGAGCAGTACTTC. It codes for CASSSVRVPYEQYF.

Concerning this clonotype: This may be a read error: a much more frequent sequence differs by one nucleotide. The CDR3 DNA reads as TGCAGCGTTGTGCAGGAGGTGAGCGCTGAAGCTTTCTTT. It specifies CSVVQEVSAEAFF. The chain has TRBV29-1 and TRBJ1-1; D gene ambiguous. The V end lost 4 bases, the J end lost 6 bases, and 15 bases lay between the germline ends. Germline CDR1 reads SQVTM; CDR2 reads ANQGSEA. This CDR3 spans 13 amino acids.

A few counts support this clonotype. The chain employs TRBV30 and TRBJ1-3; D is uncertain. The V end lost 1 base, the J end lost 2 bases, and 3 bases lay between the germline ends. Germline CDR1 is GTSNPN and CDR2 is SVGIG (reference sequence). CDR3 length: 12 amino acids. CDR3 nucleotides: TGTGCCTGGAGTGAGGCTGGAAACACCATATATTTT. Protein: CAWSEAGNTIYF.

Remarks on this clonotype: The junction departs from the called germline gene at one end, perhaps through a read error. The genes are TRBV27 and TRBJ1-1; the match to TRBD1 covers 9 bases. CDR1 is MNHEY and CDR2 is SMNVEV in the germline V gene (reference sequence). CDR3 length: 14 amino acids. The CDR3 nucleotides read TGTGCCAGCAGATCCCGGACAGGGGCTTTTGGTGCTTTCTTC. Protein product: CASRSRTGAFGAFF.

As regards this clonotype: The junction does not match germline at one end; this may be a read error. This chain joins TRBV24-1 and TRBJ2-5; D unresolved. Germline values: CDR1 KGHDR, CDR2 SFDVKD. The CDR3 extends over 13 amino acids. CDR3 sequence reads: CTTSDLEEETQYF. The CDR3 DNA sequence: TGTACCACCAGTGATTTAGAGGAAGAGACCCAGTACTTC.

A few counts support this clonotype. This chain connects TRBV27 to TRBJ1-5; 7 nucleotides agree with TRBD1. Germline CDR1 MNHEY, CDR2 SMNVEV (reference sequence). CDR3 size: 14 residues. V lost 8 bases, J lost 3 bases, and 7 bases stayed unmatched. The CDR3, as DNA: TGTGCCAGCGGGACGGACAGGTTCAATCAGCCCCAGCATTTT. Amino acid sequence: CASGTDRFNQPQHF.

This clonotype was recorded a few times. The chain combines TRBV9 with TRBJ2-1, with 12 bases that match TRBD2. V trimming: 0 bases; J trimming: 3 bases; junction bases outside the gene matches: 7. Per the germline V gene, CDR1 is SGDLS and CDR2 is YYNGEE. The CDR3 spans 18 residues. The CDR3 reads CASSVGASGRDGYNEQFF. CDR3 sequence (DNA): TGTGCCAGCAGCGTAGGGGCTAGCGGGAGGGACGGCTACAATGAGCAGTTCTTC.

In its sample, this clonotype was seen many times. This chain connects TRBV28 to TRBJ2-2; a weak D match, TRBD2 (6 bases). Germline-derived CDR1 and CDR2 are MDHEN and SYDVKM. V was pared by 2 bases and J by 0 bases, with 13 bases between. This CDR3 has 17 residues. The CDR3, as DNA: TGTGCCAGCAGTTTAGACTGGGCGGGATCGAACACCGGGGAGCTGTTTTTT. It encodes CASSLDWAGSNTGELFF.

In this sample, this clonotype turned up many times. This chain connects TRBV7-9 to TRBJ2-3; 9 bases match TRBD2. This CDR3 spans 19 amino acids. The J segment lost 2 bases and the V segment lost 7 bases, leaving 19 bases of the junction unmatched. Germline CDR1 reads SEHNR; CDR2 reads FQNEAQ (reference sequence). The CDR3 sequence: CASTPTPREGGGPTDTQYF. In DNA, the CDR3 is TGTGCCAGCACCCCTACACCGCGGGAGGGTGGGGGTCCCACAGATACGCAGTATTTT.

This clonotype was found once. A much larger clonotype is one base distant, so this may be a read error. J is TRBJ1-1 and V is TRBV6-2 or TRBV6-3; the match to TRBD1 covers 8 bases. The CDR3 is made up of 17 amino acids. CDR1 and CDR2 (germline): MNHEY, SVGEGT. The CDR3 spells CASSPMDRVARNTEALF. The CDR3 DNA reads as TGTGCCAGCTCCCCGATGGACAGGGTAGCTCGGAACACTGAAGCTCTCTTT.

This sequence joins TRBV11-2 and TRBJ2-1; 10 bases are a match to TRBD2. CDR1 is SGHAT and CDR2 is FQNNGV in the germline V gene. V shed 5 bases, J shed 9 bases, and the junction held 13 bases outside the gene matches. This CDR3 spans 16 amino acids. DNA for the CDR3: TGTGCCAGCAGCCTTATAGGAGCGGGGGGGCGAAGTGAGCAGTTCTTC. Translated: CASSLIGAGGRSEQFF.